This is a list of T cell receptor beta chains from one sample in a study of cytomegalovirus exposure and HLA in healthy donors. Sequencing used immunoSEQ multiplex PCR; TCRdb keeps in-frame clones, though not all of them. Of hundreds of thousands of clones in the sample, approximately 82% are singletons; the top ten hold approximately 0.62%. Material for sequencing was PBMCs. These receptors all stem from a woman between 40 and 55 years old in good health and CMV-seronegative. Both conserved end residues are part of each CDR3. D genes are given only for firm matches. Size values are once, few and many counts, or a class for expanded clones, and some rows have none.

clone_size d_call j_call v_call cdr3_aa cdr3_nt
. . TRBJ2-7 TRBV6-5 CASSYRGGPFEQYF TGTGCCAGCAGTTACAGGGGGGGGCCTTTCGAGCAGTACTTC
. . TRBJ1-1 TRBV28 CATRNSLNTEAFF TGTGCCACCCGGAACAGTCTGAACACTGAAGCTTTCTTT
. . TRBJ1-4 TRBV2 CASSDLRTTNEKLFF TGTGCCAGCAGTGACCTCAGAACAACTAATGAAAAACTGTTTTTT
. . TRBJ2-7 TRBV6-1 CASYSYEQYF TGTGCCAGCTATAGCTACGAGCAGTACTTC
. TRBD2 TRBJ2-2 TRBV7-2 CASSLGFSGGAPGELFF TGTGCCAGCAGCTTAGGTTTTAGCGGGGGGGCCCCCGGGGAGCTGTTTTTT
. TRBD1 TRBJ1-5 TRBV5-8 CASSLTGGSNQPQHF TGTGCCAGCAGCTTGACAGGGGGAAGCAATCAGCCCCAGCATTTT
. TRBD1 TRBJ2-5 TRBV10-3 CAISESGGQAAETQYF TGTGCCATCAGTGAGTCGGGGGGACAGGCGGCAGAGACCCAGTACTTC
. . TRBJ2-3 TRBV4-2 CASSQDDGLGGFQYF TGTGCCAGCAGCCAAGATGATGGGTTAGGGGGTTTCCAGTATTTT
once . TRBJ1-2 TRBV30 CACTGRGYGYTF TGTGCCTGCACAGGGAGAGGCTATGGCTACACCTTC
. . TRBJ1-5 TRBV6-1 CASRDSLNQPQHF TGTGCCAGCCGAGACAGCCTCAATCAGCCCCAGCATTTT
. . TRBJ1-1 TRBV10-3 CATATPLTGNTEAFF TGTGCCACCGCTACTCCTCTTACAGGGAACACTGAAGCTTTCTTT
. . TRBJ2-7 TRBV28 CASSTAGTDYYEQYF TGTGCCAGCAGTACCGCCGGGACTGACTACTACGAGCAGTACTTC
. . TRBJ1-1 TRBV6-6 CASKGPGRDTEAFF TGTGCCAGCAAGGGGCCGGGTAGGGACACTGAAGCTTTCTTT
once . TRBJ1-5 TRBV6-1 CASSEQVLKGNQPQHF TGTGCCAGCAGTGAGCAGGTCCTTAAGGGCAATCAGCCCCAGCATTTT
. . TRBJ1-1 TRBV7-2 CASSLGGLTEAFF TGTGCCAGCAGCTTAGGGGGACTTACTGAAGCTTTCTTT
. . TRBJ2-7 TRBV5-6 CASSQQGDEQYF TGTGCCAGCAGCCAACAGGGCGACGAGCAGTACTTC
. TRBD2 TRBJ2-1 TRBV11-2 CASRGIAGVHNEQFF TGTGCCAGCAGGGGAATAGCGGGGGTCCACAATGAGCAGTTCTTC
. TRBD2 TRBJ2-1 TRBV10-2 CASRAKLAGAPSEQFF TGCGCCAGCAGGGCTAAACTAGCGGGGGCTCCGAGCGAGCAGTTCTTC
few . TRBJ1-1 TRBV5-6 CASSRRDGNEAFF TGTGCCAGCAGCCGAAGAGACGGGAATGAAGCTTTCTTT
. . TRBJ2-2 TRBV5-1 CASSLDGTGELFF TGCGCCAGCAGCCTGGACGGGACCGGGGAGCTGTTTTTT
. . TRBJ1-3 TRBV30 CAWSVRRGSGNTIYF TGTGCCTGGAGTGTACGTCGGGGCTCTGGAAACACCATATATTTT
few TRBD1 TRBJ2-7 TRBV7-2 CASSLQGVREQYF TGTGCCAGCAGCCTACAGGGGGTGAGGGAGCAGTACTTC
. TRBD1 TRBJ1-1 TRBV5-1 CASSFKGTGSDEAFF TGCGCCAGCAGCTTTAAAGGGACAGGATCTGATGAAGCTTTCTTT
few . TRBJ2-7 TRBV6-5 CASSYLDGAGEQYF TGTGCCAGCAGTTATTTGGATGGGGCGGGGGAGCAGTACTTC
. TRBD1 TRBJ1-6 TRBV9 CASSVGQGLSPLHF TGTGCCAGCAGCGTGGGACAGGGCCTCTCACCCCTCCACTTT
few TRBD2 TRBJ2-7 TRBV5-1 CASSLAFSGVNEQYF TGCGCCAGCAGCTTGGCGTTTAGCGGGGTGAACGAGCAGTACTTC
. TRBD1 TRBJ1-3 TRBV18 CASGEGQDSGNTIYF TGTGCCAGCGGGGAGGGACAGGACTCTGGAAACACCATATATTTT
. . TRBJ2-7 TRBV7-2 CASSLDRSYEQYF TGTGCCAGCAGCTTAGACAGGAGCTACGAGCAGTACTTC
. TRBD2 TRBJ2-3 TRBV5-1 CASSLAVGGADTQYF TGCGCCAGCAGCTTGGCCGTCGGGGGGGCAGATACGCAGTATTTT
once TRBD1 TRBJ2-2 TRBV19 CASSIDRDRPVPGELFF TGTGCCAGTAGTATAGATCGGGACAGGCCGGTTCCCGGGGAGCTGTTTTTT
. TRBD1 TRBJ1-5 TRBV2 CAASLGQGIQPQHF TGTGCCGCTTCTCTGGGACAGGGTATCCAGCCCCAGCATTTT
. . TRBJ1-6 TRBV19 CASSIGQTGSPLHF TGTGCCAGTAGTATCGGACAGACAGGTTCACCCCTCCACTTT
. . TRBJ2-1 TRBV4-2 CASSRGGTIMGNEQFF TGTGCCAGCAGCCGGGGAGGGACAATAATGGGCAATGAGCAGTTCTTC
once TRBD2 TRBJ2-3 TRBV19 CASSTSGVAFDTQYF TGTGCCAGTAGTACCAGCGGGGTCGCTTTTGATACGCAGTATTTT